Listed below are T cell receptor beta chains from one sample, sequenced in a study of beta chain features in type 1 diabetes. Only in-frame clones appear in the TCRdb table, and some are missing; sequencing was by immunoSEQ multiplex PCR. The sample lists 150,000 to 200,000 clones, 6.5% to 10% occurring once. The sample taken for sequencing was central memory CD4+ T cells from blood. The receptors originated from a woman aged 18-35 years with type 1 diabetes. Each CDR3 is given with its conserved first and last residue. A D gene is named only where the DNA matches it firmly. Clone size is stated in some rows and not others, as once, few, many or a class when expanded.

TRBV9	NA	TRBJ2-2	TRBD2	CASSPQAGGGTGELFF	TGTGCCAGCAGCCCACAAGCGGGGGGGGGCACCGGGGAGCTGTTTTTT
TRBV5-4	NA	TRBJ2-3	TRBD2	CASSLPGGGRDTQYF	TGTGCCAGCAGCTTGCCCGGGGGGGGGCGGGATACGCAGTATTTT
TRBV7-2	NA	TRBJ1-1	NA	CASSPTGRNTEAFF	TGTGCCAGCAGCCCGACGGGGAGGAACACTGAAGCTTTCTTT
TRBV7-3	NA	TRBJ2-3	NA	CASSPQGSTDTQYF	TGTGCCAGCAGCCCACAGGGTAGCACAGATACGCAGTATTTT
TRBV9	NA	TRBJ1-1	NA	CASTLRQANTEAFF	TGTGCCAGCACACTCAGACAGGCTAACACTGAAGCTTTCTTT
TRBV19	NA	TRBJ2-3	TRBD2	CASSTTTLAGGSNTQYF	TGTGCCAGTAGTACAACGACCCTAGCGGGAGGGTCGAATACGCAGTATTTT
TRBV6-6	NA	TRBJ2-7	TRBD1	CASSYLPGQGYEQYF	TGTGCCAGCAGTTACCTACCGGGACAGGGCTACGAGCAGTACTTC
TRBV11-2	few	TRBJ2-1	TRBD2	CASSSVARGGGEQFF	TGTGCCAGCAGCTCCGTGGCGCGGGGGGGCGGTGAGCAGTTCTTC
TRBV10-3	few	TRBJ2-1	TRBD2	CAISGTSGDLYNEQFF	TGTGCCATCAGTGGGACTAGCGGAGACCTCTACAATGAGCAGTTCTTC
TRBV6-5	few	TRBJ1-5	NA	CASSYDSQSAQHF	TGTGCCAGCAGTTATGATTCCCAATCAGCCCAGCATTTT
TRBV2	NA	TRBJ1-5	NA	CASSEGNSNQPQHF	TGTGCCAGCAGCGAGGGAAATAGCAATCAGCCCCAGCATTTT
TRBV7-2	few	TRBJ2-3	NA	CASSLGPPEGTQYF	TGTGCCAGCAGCTTAGGCCCGCCGGAGGGTACGCAGTATTTT
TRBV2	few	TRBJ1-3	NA	CASTATWGNTIYF	TGTGCCAGCACCGCCACATGGGGAAACACCATATATTTT
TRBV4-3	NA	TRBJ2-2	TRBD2	CASSQAGTSGTGELFF	TGCGCCAGCAGCCAAGCCGGGACTAGCGGCACCGGGGAGCTGTTTTTT
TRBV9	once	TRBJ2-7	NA	CASCPGVESYEQYF	TGTGCCAGCTGCCCCGGGGTTGAGTCCTACGAGCAGTACTTC
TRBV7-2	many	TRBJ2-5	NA	CASSLEIRRFGTQYF	TGTGCCAGCAGCTTAGAGATCCGTCGGTTCGGGACCCAGTACTTC
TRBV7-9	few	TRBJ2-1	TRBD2	CASILTSGRYNEQFF	TGTGCCAGCATTCTGACTAGCGGGAGGTACAATGAGCAGTTCTTC
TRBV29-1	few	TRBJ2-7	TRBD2	CSVEGLANPYEQYF	TGCAGCGTTGAGGGACTAGCGAATCCCTACGAGCAGTACTTC
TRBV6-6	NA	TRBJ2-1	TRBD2	CASRATSGGWNEQFF	TGTGCCAGCAGGGCAACTAGCGGGGGATGGAATGAGCAGTTCTTC
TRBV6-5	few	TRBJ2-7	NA	CASARTASSYEQYF	TGTGCCAGCGCCCGGACAGCCAGCTCCTACGAGCAGTACTTC
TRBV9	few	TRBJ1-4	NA	CASSVGGRNEKLFF	TGTGCCAGCAGCGTAGGTGGGAGAAATGAAAAACTGTTTTTT
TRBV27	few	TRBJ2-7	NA	CASSPRVTSYEQYF	TGTGCCAGCAGCCCCCGGGTAACTTCCTACGAGCAGTACTTC
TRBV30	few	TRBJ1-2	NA	CAWGGRRGRDYGYTF	TGTGCCTGGGGGGGTAGGAGGGGGAGGGACTATGGCTACACCTTC
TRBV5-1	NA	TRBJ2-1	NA	CASSLTSPRRNEQFF	TGCGCCAGCAGCTTGACTAGCCCGAGAAGGAATGAGCAGTTCTTC
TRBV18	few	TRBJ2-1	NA	CASSLDRNEQFF	TGTGCCAGCTCACTCGACAGAAATGAGCAGTTCTTC
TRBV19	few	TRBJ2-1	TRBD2	CASSLTLLSGIGEQFF	TGTGCCAGTAGCCTAACACTTCTTAGCGGGATCGGGGAGCAGTTCTTC
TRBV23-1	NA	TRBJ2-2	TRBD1	CASSQGQGQGRTGELFF	TGCGCCAGCAGCCAAGGTCAGGGACAGGGACGCACCGGGGAGCTGTTTTTT
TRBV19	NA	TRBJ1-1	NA	CATDDRNTEAFF	TGTGCCACCGACGACAGGAACACTGAAGCTTTCTTT
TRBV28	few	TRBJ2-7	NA	CASKTGTYEQYF	TGTGCCAGCAAAACGGGAACCTACGAGCAGTACTTC
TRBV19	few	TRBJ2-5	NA	CASSILRGAQETQYF	TGTGCCAGTAGTATCCTCCGGGGAGCACAAGAGACCCAGTACTTC
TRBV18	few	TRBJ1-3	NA	CASSPSGNRNTIYF	TGTGCCAGCTCACCGTCCGGGAACCGCAACACCATATATTTT
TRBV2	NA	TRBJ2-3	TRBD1	CASSEASTGGTDTQYF	TGTGCCAGCAGTGAAGCGTCGACAGGGGGCACAGATACGCAGTATTTT
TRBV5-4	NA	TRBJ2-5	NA	CASSLDYRGAQETQYF	TGTGCCAGCAGCTTGGATTATCGCGGGGCCCAAGAGACCCAGTACTTC
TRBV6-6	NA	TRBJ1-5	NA	CASRDFSNQPQHF	TGTGCCAGCAGGGACTTTAGCAATCAGCCCCAGCATTTT